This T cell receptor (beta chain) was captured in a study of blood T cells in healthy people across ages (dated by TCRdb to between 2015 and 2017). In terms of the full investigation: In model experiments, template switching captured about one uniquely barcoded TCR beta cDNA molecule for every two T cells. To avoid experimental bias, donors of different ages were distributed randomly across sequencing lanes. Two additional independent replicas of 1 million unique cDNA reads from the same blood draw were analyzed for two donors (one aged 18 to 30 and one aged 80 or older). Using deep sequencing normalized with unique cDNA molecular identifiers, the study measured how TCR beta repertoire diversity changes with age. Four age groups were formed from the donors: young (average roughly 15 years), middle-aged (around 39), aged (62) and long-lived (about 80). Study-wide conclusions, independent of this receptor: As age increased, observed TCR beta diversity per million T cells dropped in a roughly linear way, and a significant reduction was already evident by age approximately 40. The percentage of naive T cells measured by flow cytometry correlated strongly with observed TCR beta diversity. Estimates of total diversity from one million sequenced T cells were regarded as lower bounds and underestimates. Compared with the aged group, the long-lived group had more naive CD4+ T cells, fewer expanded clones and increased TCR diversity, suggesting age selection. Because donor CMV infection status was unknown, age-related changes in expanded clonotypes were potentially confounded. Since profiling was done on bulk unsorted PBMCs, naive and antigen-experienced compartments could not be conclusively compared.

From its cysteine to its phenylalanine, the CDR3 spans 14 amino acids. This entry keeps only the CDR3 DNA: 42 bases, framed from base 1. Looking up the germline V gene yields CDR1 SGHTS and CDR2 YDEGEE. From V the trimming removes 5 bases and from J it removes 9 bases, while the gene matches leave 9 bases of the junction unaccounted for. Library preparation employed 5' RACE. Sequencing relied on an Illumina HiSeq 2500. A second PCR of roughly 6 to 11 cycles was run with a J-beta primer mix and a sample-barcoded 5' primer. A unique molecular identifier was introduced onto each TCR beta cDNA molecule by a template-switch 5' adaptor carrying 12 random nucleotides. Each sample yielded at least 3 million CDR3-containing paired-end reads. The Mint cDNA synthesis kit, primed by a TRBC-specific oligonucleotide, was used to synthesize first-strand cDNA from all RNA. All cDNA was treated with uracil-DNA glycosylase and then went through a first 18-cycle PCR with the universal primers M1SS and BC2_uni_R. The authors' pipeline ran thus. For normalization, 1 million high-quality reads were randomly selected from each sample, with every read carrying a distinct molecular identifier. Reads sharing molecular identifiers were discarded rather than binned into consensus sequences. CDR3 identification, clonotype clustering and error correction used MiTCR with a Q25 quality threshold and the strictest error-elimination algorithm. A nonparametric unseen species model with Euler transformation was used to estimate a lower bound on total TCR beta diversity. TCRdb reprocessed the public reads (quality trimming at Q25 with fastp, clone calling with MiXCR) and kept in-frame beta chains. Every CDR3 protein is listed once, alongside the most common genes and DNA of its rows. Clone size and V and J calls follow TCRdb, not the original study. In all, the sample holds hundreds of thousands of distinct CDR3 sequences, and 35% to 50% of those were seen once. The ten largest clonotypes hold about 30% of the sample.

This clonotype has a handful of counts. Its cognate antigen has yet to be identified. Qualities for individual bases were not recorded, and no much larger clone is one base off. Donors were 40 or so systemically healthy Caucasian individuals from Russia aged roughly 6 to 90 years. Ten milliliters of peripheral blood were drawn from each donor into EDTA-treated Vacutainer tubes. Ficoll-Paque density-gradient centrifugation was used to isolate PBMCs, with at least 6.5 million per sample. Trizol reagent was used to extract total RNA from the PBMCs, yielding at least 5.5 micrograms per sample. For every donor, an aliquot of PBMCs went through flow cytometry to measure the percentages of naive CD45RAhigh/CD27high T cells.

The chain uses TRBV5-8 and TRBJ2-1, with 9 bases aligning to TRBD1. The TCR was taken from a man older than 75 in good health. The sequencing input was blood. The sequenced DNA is TGTGCCAGCAGTTCTAGACAGGGGGTCAGTGAGCAGTTCTTC. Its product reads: CASSSRQGVSEQFF.